These T cell receptor beta chains were read from a single sample in a study of blood T cell repertoires in COVID-19. Repertoires were generated with immunoSEQ multiplex PCR, while TCRdb's copy carries only in-frame clones and drops some. The table records more than 150,000 clones, 85% to 90% of them present only once. Sequencing was performed on peripheral blood. These receptors were taken from a young woman who had recovered from COVID-19. Both conserved end residues are part of each CDR3. A D gene is named only where the DNA matches it firmly. Clone size appears in some rows only: once, few, many, or a class for an expanded clone.

D | J | V | size | CDR3 | DNA
TRBD1 | TRBJ1-1 | TRBV11-2 | NA | CASSQPDRGPVNTEAFF | TGTGCCAGCAGCCAACCCGACAGGGGCCCCGTGAACACTGAAGCTTTCTTT
TRBD1 | TRBJ2-3 | TRBV7-2 | NA | CASSLVGTGGDTQYF | TGTGCCAGCAGCTTAGTAGGGACAGGTGGAGATACGCAGTATTTT
NA | TRBJ1-4 | TRBV3-1/TRBV3-2 | once | CASSPLVTAPNEKLFF | TGTGCCAGCAGCCCACTTGTCACAGCCCCGAATGAAAAACTGTTTTTT
NA | TRBJ2-1 | TRBV19 | NA | CASSTMTGEREQFF | TGTGCCAGTAGCACGATGACAGGTGAAAGGGAGCAGTTCTTC
NA | TRBJ1-5 | TRBV2 | NA | CASSPGPDQPQHF | TGTGCCAGCAGTCCAGGGCCGGATCAGCCCCAGCATTTT
TRBD1 | TRBJ1-2 | TRBV4-1 | NA | CASSPSGTGDYGYTF | TGCGCCAGCAGTCCTTCCGGGACAGGGGACTATGGCTACACCTTC
TRBD2 | TRBJ2-2 | TRBV9 | NA | CASSDPFEPSGRRTGELFF | TGTGCCAGCAGCGACCCATTCGAGCCTAGCGGGAGGAGAACCGGGGAGCTGTTTTTT
NA | TRBJ2-5 | TRBV3-1/TRBV3-2 | NA | CASSQAGTETQYF | TGTGCCAGCAGCCAAGCAGGGACTGAGACCCAGTACTTC
NA | TRBJ1-2 | TRBV7-9 | NA | CASSLGSTYGYTF | TGTGCCAGCAGCTTGGGCAGCACTTATGGCTACACCTTC
NA | TRBJ1-2 | TRBV9 | few | CASSGQGLNLVYGYTF | TGTGCCAGCAGCGGGCAGGGTCTAAACTTGGTCTATGGCTACACCTTC
NA | TRBJ1-6 | TRBV7-2 | once | CASSLGRERSPLHF | TGTGCCAGCAGCTTGGGCAGGGAACGCTCACCCCTCCACTTT
NA | TRBJ2-5 | TRBV24-1 | NA | CATSDSRVGTQYF | TGTGCCACCAGTGATTCCAGGGTTGGGACCCAGTACTTC
NA | TRBJ1-1 | TRBV18 | NA | CASSQSSSVRDTEAFF | TGTGCCAGCTCACAGAGTTCTAGCGTTCGGGACACTGAAGCTTTCTTT
TRBD1 | TRBJ2-1 | TRBV11-3 | NA | CASSLATGASNEQFF | TGTGCCAGCAGCTTAGCGACAGGGGCCTCGAATGAGCAGTTCTTC
NA | TRBJ2-1 | TRBV5-1 | few | CASSLGSSYNEQFF | TGCGCCAGCAGCTTAGGGAGCTCCTACAATGAGCAGTTCTTC
NA | TRBJ1-5 | TRBV16 | NA | CASSQSQTGRARDQPQHF | TGTGCCAGCAGCCAATCTCAAACGGGCAGGGCCCGTGACCAGCCCCAGCATTTT
NA | TRBJ2-6 | TRBV2 | NA | CASSGGEKFASGANVLTF | TGTGCCAGCAGTGGTGGGGAGAAGTTCGCCTCTGGGGCCAACGTCCTGACTTTC
TRBD1 | TRBJ1-3 | TRBV19 | NA | CASSMVDGTAGNTIYF | TGTGCCAGTAGTATGGTTGATGGGACAGCTGGAAACACCATATATTTT